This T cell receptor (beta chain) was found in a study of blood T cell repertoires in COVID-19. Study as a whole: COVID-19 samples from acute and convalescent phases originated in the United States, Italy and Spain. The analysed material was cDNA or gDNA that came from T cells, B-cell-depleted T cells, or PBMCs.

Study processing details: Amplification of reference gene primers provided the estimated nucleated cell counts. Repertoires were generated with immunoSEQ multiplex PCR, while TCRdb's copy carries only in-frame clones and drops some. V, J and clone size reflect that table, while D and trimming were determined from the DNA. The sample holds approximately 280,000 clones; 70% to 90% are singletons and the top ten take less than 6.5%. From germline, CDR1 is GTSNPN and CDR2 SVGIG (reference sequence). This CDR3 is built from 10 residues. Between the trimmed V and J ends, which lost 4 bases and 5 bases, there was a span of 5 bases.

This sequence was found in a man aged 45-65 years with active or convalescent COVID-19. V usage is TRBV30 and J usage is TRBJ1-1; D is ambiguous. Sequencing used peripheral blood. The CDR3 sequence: CAWIGTEAFF. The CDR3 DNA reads TGTGCCTGGATCGGGACTGAAGCTTTCTTT.